These 26 T cell receptor beta chains came from one sample sequenced in a study of OX40 agonist ivuxolimab in advanced cancers. The repertoire was sequenced with immunoSEQ multiplex PCR; TCRdb's copy has only in-frame clones and lacks some. The sample has roughly 56,000 clones, 82% seen once. Material: CD4+ or CD8+ T cells sorted from blood, obtained in a trial of the OX40 agonist ivuxolimab. The receptors were sampled from an adult with an advanced solid tumor such as melanoma, head and neck, liver or kidney cancer.

The chain recombines TRBV5-4 with TRBJ2-3; 12 nucleotides align to TRBD2. The germline gives CDR1 SGHNT, CDR2 YYREEE (reference sequence). The trim removed 0 bases at V and 5 bases at J, leaving 1 base unmatched. This CDR3 comprises 15 residues. The CDR3 here is CASSLGLAGEDTQYF. For the CDR3, the DNA is TGTGCCAGCAGCTTGGGACTAGCGGGAGAAGATACGCAGTATTTT. Full variable domain (remainder filled in from reference TRBV5-4 and TRBJ2-3): ETGVTQSPTHLIKTRGQQVTLRCSSQSGHNTVSWYQQALGQGPQFIFQYYREEENGRGNFPPRFSGLQFPNYSSELNVNALELDDSALYLCASSLGLAGEDTQYFGPGTRLTVL.

The chain combines TRBV10-3 with TRBJ1-6; TRBD1 might be the D (6 bases). The germline CDR1 and CDR2 sequences are ENHRY and SYGVKD. The CDR3 consists of 14 residues. Trimming took 3 bases from V and 9 from J, leaving 12 bases between them. CDR3 coding DNA: TGTGCCATCAGTGAAGGGCCCAGGGGTTCACCCCTCCACTTT. It codes for CAISEGPRGSPLHF.

This chain uses TRBV7-2 with TRBJ1-1, with a weak D call TRBD1 (5 bases). The CDR3 is 16 residues long. Germline lookup yields CDR1 SGHTA and CDR2 FQGNSA. V lost 4 bases and J 0 bases, leaving 15 bases between the germline ends. CDR3 sequence reads: CASSSFPPGMNTEAFF. For the CDR3, the DNA is TGTGCCAGCAGCTCCTTTCCTCCAGGGATGAACACTGAAGCTTTCTTT.

The chain recombines TRBV7-9 with TRBJ2-6; 9 bases align to TRBD1. The CDR3 totals 17 residues. CDR1 and CDR2 from the germline V gene are SEHNR and FQNEAQ (reference sequence). Trimming at V came to 0 bases and at J to 3 bases, leaving 3 bases not matched to a gene. DNA for the CDR3: TGTGCCAGCAGCTTAGCACAGGGGGCAGGTGGGGCCAACGTCCTGACTTTC. Translated: CASSLAQGAGGANVLTF. The full variable domain, in which reference TRBV7-9 and TRBJ2-6 provide the parts outside the CDR3, is DTGVSQNPRHKITKRGQNVTFRCDPISEHNRLYWYRQTLGQGPEFLTYFQNEAQLEKSRLLSDRFSAERPKGSFSTLEIQRTEQGDSAMYLCASSLAQGAGGANVLTFGAGSRLTVL.

The count of this clone is one. This chain joins TRBV5-1 and TRBJ1-4; D possibly corresponds to TRBD1 (5 bases). The CDR3 is 15 residues long. Trimming took 3 bases from V and 8 from J, leaving 17 bases between them. The germline CDR1 and CDR2 sequences are SGHRS and YFSETQ. DNA for the CDR3: TGCGCCAGCAGCTCCTCCGGCAGGGACGGGGAAAAACTGTTTTTT. This sequence encodes CASSSSGRDGEKLFF.

The chain has TRBV11-2 and TRBJ1-2; D is unclear. The germline V gene has CDR1 SGHAT and CDR2 FQNNGV. V dropped 1 base and J dropped 4 bases, with 16 bases sitting between them. The CDR3 consists of 16 residues. The chain's CDR3 is CASSLATAQIGYGYTF. Written as DNA, the CDR3 is TGTGCCAGCAGCTTAGCCACAGCCCAAATAGGCTATGGCTACACCTTC.

This clone has more than one count but fewer than ten. The rearrangement links TRBV1 to TRBJ2-1. TRBV1 is labeled a pseudogene. The CDR3 length is 14 residues. The CDR3 region is CTSSQDTGANEQFF. In DNA, the CDR3 is TGCACCAGCAGCCAAGATACGGGGGCTAATGAGCAGTTCTTC.

Only one count was recorded for this clone. The rearrangement uses TRBV5-1 and TRBJ2-3; 9 nucleotides agree with TRBD1. Germline values: CDR1 SGHRS, CDR2 YFSETQ. The CDR3 covers 16 residues. J was trimmed by 2 bases and V by 0 bases; bases with no gene match: 4. Here the CDR3 DNA reads TGCGCCAGCAGCTTGGCTGGGACAGGGACCACAGATACGCAGTATTTT. Translating it yields CASSLAGTGTTDTQYF.

V gene TRBV7-9 combines with J gene TRBJ1-2; D call uncertain. The length of the CDR3 is 14 residues. Germline values: CDR1 SEHNR, CDR2 FQNEAQ (reference sequence). Trimming pared 2 bases from V and 7 bases from J, leaving 14 bases between. The CDR3 reads CASSLSPPTAGYTF. The DNA for the CDR3 is TGTGCCAGCAGCTTAAGCCCACCGACTGCTGGCTACACCTTC.

This clone was observed once. Germline and junction disagree at one end, which may indicate a read error. The same CDR3 can be traced to other DNA sequences in this sample. The V and J genes are TRBV7-2 and TRBJ1-3, with D possibly TRBD1 on 5 matching bases. This CDR3 spans 15 amino acids. CDR1 SGHTA and CDR2 FQGNSA come from the germline V gene. CDR3 nucleotide sequence: TGTGCCAGCAGCTTAAGTGGGGCTGGAGGAAATACCATATATTTT. This codes for CASSLSGAGGNTIYF. Full variable domain (remainder filled in from reference TRBV7-2 and TRBJ1-3): GAGVSQSPSNKVTEKGKDVELRCDPISGHTALYWYRQSLGQGLEFLIYFQGNSAPDKSGLPSDRFSAERTGGSVSTLTIQRTQQEDSAVYLCASSLSGAGGNTIYFGEGSWLTVV.

V and J are TRBV28 and TRBJ1-2, with TRBD1 identical over 8 bases. Losses at the gene ends were 6 bases for V and 4 bases for J; bases not matched to a gene: 4. The CDR3 contains 13 residues. The V gene's germline CDR1 is MDHEN and CDR2 SYDVKM. CDR3 sequence (DNA): TGTGCCAGCAGCTCAGACAGGGGCTATGGCTACACCTTC. Translation: CASSSDRGYGYTF.

The chain employs TRBV4-3 and TRBJ2-1; D might be TRBD1 or TRBD2, each matching 5 bases. V shed 4 bases and J shed 9 bases, with 13 bases lying between them. This CDR3 region has 13 residues. Per the germline V gene, CDR1 is LGHNA and CDR2 is YSLEER. The CDR3 DNA reads as TGCGCCAGCAGCCGGGACCCAGCGGTTGAGCAGTTCTTC. It specifies CASSRDPAVEQFF.

The chain combines TRBV7-9 with TRBJ1-1; 8 bases agree with TRBD1. Trimming removed 5 bases from V and 0 bases from J; junction bases left unmatched: 8. The CDR3 totals 16 residues. Germline V gene sequence: CDR1 SEHNR, CDR2 FQNEAQ (reference sequence). CDR3 region: CASSPADRDLNTEAFF. In nucleotides, the CDR3 is TGTGCCAGCAGCCCCGCGGACAGGGATTTGAACACTGAAGCTTTCTTT. Complete variable domain (other parts from reference TRBV7-9 and TRBJ1-1): DTGVSQNPRHKITKRGQNVTFRCDPISEHNRLYWYRQTLGQGPEFLTYFQNEAQLEKSRLLSDRFSAERPKGSFSTLEIQRTEQGDSAMYLCASSPADRDLNTEAFFGQGTRLTVV.

The chain couples TRBV19 to TRBJ2-7, with TRBD2 identical over 7 bases. V was clipped by 4 bases and J by 4 bases; unmatched bases: 1. The CDR3 sequence is 12 residues long. Germline CDR1 LNHDA, CDR2 SQIVND (reference sequence). The CDR3 region is CASSTGGYEQYF. The CDR3, as DNA: TGTGCCAGTAGTACCGGGGGGTACGAGCAGTACTTC.

This chain uses TRBV15 with TRBJ1-2; TRBD1 aligns across 8 bases. The length of the CDR3 is 14 residues. Per the germline V gene, CDR1 is LNHNV and CDR2 is YYDKDF (reference sequence). With 3 bases clipped from V and 4 bases from J, the junction kept 4 bases outside the gene matches. The CDR3, as DNA: TGTGCCACCAGCAGCAGACAGGGGCCCTATGGCTACACCTTC. Translation: CATSSRQGPYGYTF.

This clone was recorded once. This chain connects TRBV4-3 to TRBJ1-1; weak D call: TRBD1 (6 bases). There are 16 residues in the CDR3. The germline CDR1 and CDR2 sequences are LGHNA and YSLEER. V lost 1 base to trimming and J lost 0 bases, with 12 bases between them. CDR3 coding DNA: TGCGCCAGCAGCCAAGGAATTCAGGGGATGAACACTGAAGCTTTCTTT. Translating gives CASSQGIQGMNTEAFF.

J is TRBJ2-7 and V is TRBV7-2; D perhaps matches TRBD2 (6 bases). Germline CDR1 is SGHTA and CDR2 is FQGNSA. The CDR3 length is 15 residues. The V end was cut by 4 bases, the J end by 3 bases, with 16 bases between. CDR3 sequence reads: CASSSSPGGRYEQYF. The CDR3, as DNA: TGTGCCAGCAGCTCCTCCCCTGGAGGGCGCTACGAGCAGTACTTC.

V usage is TRBV27 and J usage is TRBJ2-2; 7 bases align to TRBD1. The CDR3 loop spans 16 amino acids. The germline gives CDR1 MNHEY, CDR2 SMNVEV (reference sequence). Germline trimming cut 6 bases from V and 0 bases from J; bases unmatched to any gene: 7. The CDR3 spells CASRTPTGANTGELFF. CDR3 sequence (DNA): TGTGCCAGCAGGACTCCTACAGGGGCGAACACCGGGGAGCTGTTTTTT.

The chain is built from TRBV10-1 and TRBJ1-1, with TRBD1 matching 9 bases. Losses at the gene ends were 6 bases for V and 3 bases for J; bases not matched to a gene: 5. There are 14 residues in the CDR3. CDR1 WNHNN and CDR2 SYGVQD come from the germline V gene (reference sequence). CDR3 nucleotide sequence: TGCGCCAGCAGCCGGGACAGGGTAGACACTGAAGCTTTCTTT. The encoded protein is CASSRDRVDTEAFF.

The rearrangement uses TRBV29-1 and TRBJ2-7; D might be TRBD1 (6 bases). The germline V gene encodes CDR1 SQVTM and CDR2 ANQGSEA. Trimming cost V 5 bases and J 4 bases, with 9 bases left between them. This CDR3 is built from 11 residues. CDR3 DNA sequence: TGCAGCGTTTCTGACAGGTACGAGCAGTACTTC. Protein: CSVSDRYEQYF.

V and J are TRBV5-4 and TRBJ2-7, with D unclear. The CDR3 loop spans 15 amino acids. The V and J ends lost 2 bases and 3 bases respectively, with 15 bases between them. CDR1 and CDR2 (germline): SGHNT, YYREEE (reference sequence). CDR3 coding DNA: TGTGCCAGCAGCTTAGATAAAGCCAAATTCTACGAGCAGTACTTC. The encoded protein is CASSLDKAKFYEQYF.

V gene TRBV6-6 combines with J gene TRBJ2-7; tentatively, D is TRBD1 or TRBD2 (6 bases each). V gave up 6 bases and J gave up 2 bases, with 17 bases separating them. Germline-derived CDR1 and CDR2 are MNHNY and SVGAGI (reference sequence). The CDR3 is 15 residues long. DNA for the CDR3: TGTGCCAGCAGCCAAGGGTCCGGGGGCACCTACGAGCAGTACTTC. Its protein is CASSQGSGGTYEQYF.

This clone was counted a few times. The chain couples TRBV2 to TRBJ2-7; TRBD2 is a possible D gene (6 bases). Trimming removed 3 bases from V and 2 bases from J, with 8 bases in between. Looked up from germline, CDR1 is SNHLY and CDR2 is FYNNEI. The CDR3 loop spans 13 amino acids. In DNA, the CDR3 is TGTGCCAGCAGTGAGGACTATCCCTACGAGCAGTACTTC. Its protein is CASSEDYPYEQYF.

This chain joins TRBV7-9 and TRBJ2-7; TRBD2 matches at 10 bases. CDR1 and CDR2 from the germline V gene are SEHNR and FQNEAQ (reference sequence). The trim removed 0 bases at V and 5 bases at J, leaving 16 bases unmatched. The CDR3 runs 19 residues. The CDR3, as DNA: TGTGCCAGCAGCTTAGCGAGAGGCCTAGCGGGAGACATTCTCCACGAGCAGTACTTC. Protein product: CASSLARGLAGDILHEQYF.

This clone has only a few counts. The V gene is TRBV11-2, the J gene TRBJ1-1; D gene ambiguous. CDR1 and CDR2 (germline): SGHAT, FQNNGV. This CDR3 contains 17 residues. V was shortened by 6 bases and J by 0 bases, with 20 bases between the two germline ends. CDR3 sequence (DNA): TGTGCCAGCAGGCAGGCTTACAGCCTGACCATGAACACTGAAGCTTTCTTT. Its translation: CASRQAYSLTMNTEAFF. The full variable domain, completed using reference TRBV11-2 and TRBJ1-1, is EAGVAQSPRYKIIEKRQSVAFWCNPISGHATLYWYQQILGQGPKLLIQFQNNGVVDDSQLPKDRFSAERLKGVDSTLKIQPAKLEDSAVYLCASRQAYSLTMNTEAFFGQGTRLTVV.

The sample holds one count of this clone. The chain is built from TRBV5-1 and TRBJ1-2; D gene uncertain. The V gene's germline CDR1 is SGHRS and CDR2 YFSETQ. Trimming removed 1 base at V and 8 bases at J, with 9 bases between. This CDR3 has 12 residues. The CDR3 loop reads CASSLSGRGYTF. The CDR3 DNA reads TGCGCCAGCAGCTTGAGCGGCAGAGGCTACACCTTC.